Sequencing of this TCR beta chain was carried out in a study of blood T cell repertoires in COVID-19. Study background: Material from acute and convalescent COVID-19 was sourced from the United States, Italy and Spain.

Authors' analysis steps: Amplification of reference gene primers was used by the study to estimate nucleated cell counts. Some clones are missing from TCRdb's copy, which holds only in-frame ones; the method was immunoSEQ multiplex PCR. V and J calls and clone size are as listed in that table; D and trimming were resolved from the DNA. Of about 380,000 clones in the sample, approximately 81% were seen once. The CDR3 sequence is 14 residues long. Trimming cost V 2 bases and J 5 bases, with 13 bases left between them. Germline assignment: CDR1 MNHEY and CDR2 SVGAGI. The receptor's source is a woman between 18 and 29 years old with acute or convalescent COVID-19. Specimen: peripheral blood. J is TRBJ2-7 and V is TRBV6-5; weak D call: TRBD1 (6 bases). For the CDR3, the DNA is TGTGCCAGCAGTTACCTACAGGGACGAGACGAGCAGTACTTC. Amino acid sequence: CASSYLQGRDEQYF.